The clone carrying this T cell receptor (beta chain) showed up just once. Isolated RNA was reverse transcribed into cDNA used as the sequencing template. Some clones are missing from TCRdb's copy, which holds only in-frame ones; the method was immunoSEQ multiplex PCR. The table lists roughly 250,000 clones, approximately 61% of them singletons, with around 1.2% in the top ten. Per germline, CDR1 GTSNPN and CDR2 SVGIG (reference sequence). The CDR3 runs to 10 residues. V was shortened by 5 bases and J by 4 bases, with 5 bases between the two germline ends. Both peripheral blood and punch biopsies of lesional scalp skin were obtained from patients who had alopecia areata. Both CD4+ and CD8+ T cells were separated by sorting PBMCs. These data are taken from a study of CD8+ T cells in alopecia areata. About the study: It was oral tofacitinib, at 5 to 10 mg twice daily, that treated patients received. Tofacitinib therapy lasting 6 to 18 months was followed by 6 months off drug.

This chain links TRBV30 with TRBJ1-2; maybe TRBD1 (5 bases). Here the sequenced sample was CD4+ T cells sorted from blood, taken at week 0. The receptor was derived from a human donor with alopecia areata. The CDR3 DNA is TGTGCCTGGGGGGGCTATGGCTACACCTTC. Protein product: CAWGGYGYTF.